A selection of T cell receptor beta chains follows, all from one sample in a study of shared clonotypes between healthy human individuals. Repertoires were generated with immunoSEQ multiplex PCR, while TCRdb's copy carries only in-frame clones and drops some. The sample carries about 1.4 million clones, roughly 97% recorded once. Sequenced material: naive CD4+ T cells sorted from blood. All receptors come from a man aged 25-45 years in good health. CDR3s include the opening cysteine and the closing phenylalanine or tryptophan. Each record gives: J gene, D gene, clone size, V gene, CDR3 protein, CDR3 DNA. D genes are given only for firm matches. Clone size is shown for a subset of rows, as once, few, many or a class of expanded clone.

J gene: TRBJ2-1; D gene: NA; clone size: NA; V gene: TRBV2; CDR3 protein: CASSYDRNNEQFF; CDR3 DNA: TGTGCCAGCAGTTACGACCGTAACAATGAGCAGTTCTTC
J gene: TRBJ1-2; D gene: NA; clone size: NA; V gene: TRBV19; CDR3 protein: CASSIGRDYGYTF; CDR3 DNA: TGTGCCAGTAGTATAGGCAGGGACTATGGCTACACCTTC
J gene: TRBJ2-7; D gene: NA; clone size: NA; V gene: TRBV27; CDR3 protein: CASSLSGEDYEQYF; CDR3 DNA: TGTGCCAGCAGCCTTTCGGGGGAAGACTACGAGCAGTACTTC
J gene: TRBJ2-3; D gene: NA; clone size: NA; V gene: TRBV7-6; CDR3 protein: CASTPGVNTDTQYF; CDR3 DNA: TGTGCCAGCACTCCGGGGGTGAACACAGATACGCAGTATTTT
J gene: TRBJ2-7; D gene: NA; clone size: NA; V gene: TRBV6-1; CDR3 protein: CASSGPRWQGYHEQYF; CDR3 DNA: TGTGCCAGCAGTGGACCCCGGTGGCAGGGATACCACGAGCAGTACTTC
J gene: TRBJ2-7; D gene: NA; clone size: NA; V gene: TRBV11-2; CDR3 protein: CASSLFAYEQYF; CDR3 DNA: TGTGCCAGCAGCTTATTCGCCTACGAGCAGTACTTC
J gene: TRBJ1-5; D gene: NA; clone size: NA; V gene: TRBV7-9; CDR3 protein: CASSLEGQPQHF; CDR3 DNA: TGTGCCAGCAGCTTAGAAGGACAGCCCCAGCATTTT
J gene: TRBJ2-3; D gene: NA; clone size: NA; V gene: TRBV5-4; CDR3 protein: CASQPTGRTSTDTQYF; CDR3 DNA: TGTGCCAGCCAGCCGACAGGTCGTACTAGCACAGATACGCAGTATTTT
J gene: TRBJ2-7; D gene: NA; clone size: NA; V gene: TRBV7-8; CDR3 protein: CASSLDNTGSTSYEQYF; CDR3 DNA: TGTGCCAGCAGCTTAGACAATACAGGGTCCACTTCCTACGAGCAGTACTTC
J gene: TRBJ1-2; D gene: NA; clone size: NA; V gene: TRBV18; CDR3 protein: CASFPGGNLIGGYTF; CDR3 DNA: TGTGCCAGCTTTCCTGGGGGGAATCTCATCGGTGGCTACACCTTC
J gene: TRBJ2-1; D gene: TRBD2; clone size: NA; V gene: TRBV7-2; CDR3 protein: CAVLAGGLNEQFF; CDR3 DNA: TGTGCCGTGCTAGCGGGAGGACTAAATGAGCAGTTCTTC
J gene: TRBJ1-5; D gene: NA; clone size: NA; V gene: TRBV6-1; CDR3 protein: CASSLERNQPQHF; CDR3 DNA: TGTGCCAGCAGTCTGGAACGCAATCAGCCCCAGCATTTT
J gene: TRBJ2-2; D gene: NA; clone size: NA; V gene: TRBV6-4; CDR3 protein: CASSDRNTGELFF; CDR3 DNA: TGTGCCAGCAGTGACAGAAACACCGGGGAGCTGTTTTTT
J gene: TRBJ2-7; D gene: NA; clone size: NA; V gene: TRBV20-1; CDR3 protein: CSARINEQYF; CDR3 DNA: TGCAGTGCTAGGATTAACGAGCAGTACTTC
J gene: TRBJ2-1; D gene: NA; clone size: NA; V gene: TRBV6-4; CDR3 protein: CASSGLNNEQFF; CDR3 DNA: TGTGCCAGCAGTGGGCTTAACAATGAGCAGTTCTTC
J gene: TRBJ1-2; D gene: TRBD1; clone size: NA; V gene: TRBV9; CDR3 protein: CASSVDTGGYGYTF; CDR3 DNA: TGTGCCAGCAGCGTAGACACAGGGGGCTATGGCTACACCTTC
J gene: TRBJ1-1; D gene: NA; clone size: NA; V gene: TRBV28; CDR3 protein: CASQGGQRSTEAFF; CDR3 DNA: TGTGCCAGCCAAGGGGGACAAAGGAGCACTGAAGCTTTCTTT
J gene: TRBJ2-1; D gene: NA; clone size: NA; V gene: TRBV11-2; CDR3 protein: CASSLAFSGNEQFF; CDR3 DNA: TGTGCCAGCAGCTTAGCCTTTAGCGGTAATGAGCAGTTCTTC
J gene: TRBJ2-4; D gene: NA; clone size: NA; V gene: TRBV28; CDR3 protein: CASSLRQPGGIQYF; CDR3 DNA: TGTGCCAGCAGTTTAAGACAGCCTGGGGGCATTCAGTACTTC
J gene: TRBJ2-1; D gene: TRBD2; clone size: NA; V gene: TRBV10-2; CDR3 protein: CASVSRTSGSGGQFF; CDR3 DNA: TGCGCCAGCGTTAGTAGGACTAGCGGGAGTGGCGGGCAGTTCTTC
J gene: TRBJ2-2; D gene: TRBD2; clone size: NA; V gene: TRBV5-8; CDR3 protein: CASSFLAGGPYTGELFF; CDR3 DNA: TGTGCCAGCAGCTTTCTAGCGGGAGGGCCTTACACCGGGGAGCTGTTTTTT
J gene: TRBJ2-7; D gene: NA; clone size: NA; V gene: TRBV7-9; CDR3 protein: CATLSLETHYEQYF; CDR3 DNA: TGTGCCACTTTAAGCCTGGAGACCCACTACGAGCAGTACTTC
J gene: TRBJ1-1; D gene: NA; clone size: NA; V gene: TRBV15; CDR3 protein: CATSRDVDSGTEAFF; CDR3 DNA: TGTGCCACCAGCAGAGATGTTGACTCGGGCACTGAAGCTTTCTTT
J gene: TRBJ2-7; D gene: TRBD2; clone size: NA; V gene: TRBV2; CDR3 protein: CASTLSGTNEQYF; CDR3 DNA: TGTGCCAGCACTCTCAGCGGGACCAACGAGCAGTACTTC
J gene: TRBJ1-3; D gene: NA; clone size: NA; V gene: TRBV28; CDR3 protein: CASSLLTVGNTIYF; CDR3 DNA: TGTGCCAGCAGTTTATTGACAGTAGGAAACACCATATATTTT
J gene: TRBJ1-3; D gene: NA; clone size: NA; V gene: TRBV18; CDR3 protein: CASSPKRVDGTLKGNTIYF; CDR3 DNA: TGTGCCAGCTCACCGAAACGGGTAGATGGAACTTTGAAGGGAAACACCATATATTTT
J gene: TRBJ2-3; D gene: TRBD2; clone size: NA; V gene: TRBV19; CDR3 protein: CASRRRDSPSGSTDTQYF; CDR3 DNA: TGTGCCAGTAGGAGAAGAGACTCCCCTAGCGGGAGCACAGATACGCAGTATTTT
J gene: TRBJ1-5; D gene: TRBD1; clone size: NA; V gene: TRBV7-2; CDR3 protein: CASSPGQGNQPQHF; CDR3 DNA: TGTGCCAGCAGCCCAGGACAGGGAAATCAGCCCCAGCATTTT
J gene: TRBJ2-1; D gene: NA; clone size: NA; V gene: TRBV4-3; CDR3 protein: CASSQGGASGSSYNEQFF; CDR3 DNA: TGCGCCAGCAGCCAAGGGGGGGCTAGCGGTAGCTCCTACAATGAGCAGTTCTTC
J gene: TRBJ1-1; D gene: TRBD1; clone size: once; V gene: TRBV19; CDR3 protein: CASSNDRGTEAFF; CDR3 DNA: TGTGCCAGTAGTAACGACAGGGGGACTGAAGCTTTCTTT
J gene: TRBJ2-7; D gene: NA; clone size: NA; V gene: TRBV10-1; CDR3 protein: CASSEAVGAYEQYF; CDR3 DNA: TGCGCCAGCAGTGAGGCCGTGGGGGCCTACGAGCAGTACTTC
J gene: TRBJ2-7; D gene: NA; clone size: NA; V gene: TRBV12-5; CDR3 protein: CASGLPKPGERYEQYF; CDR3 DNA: TGTGCTAGTGGTTTGCCAAAGCCGGGAGAACGCTACGAGCAGTACTTC
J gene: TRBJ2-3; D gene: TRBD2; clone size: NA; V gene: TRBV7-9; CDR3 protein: CASSSYSGDTDTQYF; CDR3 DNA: TGTGCCAGCAGCTCCTATAGCGGGGACACAGATACGCAGTATTTT
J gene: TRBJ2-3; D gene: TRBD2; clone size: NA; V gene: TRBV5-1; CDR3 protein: CASSSPSGRGTDTQYF; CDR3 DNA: TGCGCCAGCAGCTCACCTAGCGGGAGAGGGACAGATACGCAGTATTTT
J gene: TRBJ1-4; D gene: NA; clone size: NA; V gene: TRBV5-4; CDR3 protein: CASSLGGGTEKLFF; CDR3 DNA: TGTGCCAGCAGCTTGGGAGGGGGGACTGAAAAACTGTTTTTT
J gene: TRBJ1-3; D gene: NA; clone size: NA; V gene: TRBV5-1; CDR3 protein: CASSLEGILDTIYF; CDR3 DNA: TGCGCCAGCAGCTTGGAAGGTATTCTCGACACCATATATTTT
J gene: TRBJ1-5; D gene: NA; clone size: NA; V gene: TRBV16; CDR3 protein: CASSQYRDQPQHF; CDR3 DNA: TGTGCCAGCAGCCAATACAGAGACCAGCCCCAGCATTTT
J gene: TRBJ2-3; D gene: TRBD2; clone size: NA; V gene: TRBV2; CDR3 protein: CASSPGLTQYF; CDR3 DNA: TGTGCCAGCAGTCCGGGACTAACGCAGTATTTT
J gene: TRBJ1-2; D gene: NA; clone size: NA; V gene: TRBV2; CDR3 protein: CASSRWGNYGYTF; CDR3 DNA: TGTGCCAGCAGCCGATGGGGGAACTATGGCTACACCTTC
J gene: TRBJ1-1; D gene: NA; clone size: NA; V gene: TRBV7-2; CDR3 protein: CASRLGARNTEAFF; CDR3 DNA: TGTGCCAGCAGGTTGGGGGCTAGGAACACTGAAGCTTTCTTT
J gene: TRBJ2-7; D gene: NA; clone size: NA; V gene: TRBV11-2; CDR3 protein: CASSLGRNSYEQYF; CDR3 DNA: TGTGCCAGCAGCTTAGGGAGGAATTCCTACGAGCAGTACTTC
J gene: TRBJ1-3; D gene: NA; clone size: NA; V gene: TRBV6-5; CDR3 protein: CASSYGASSGNTIYF; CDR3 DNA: TGTGCCAGCAGTTACGGGGCTAGCTCTGGAAACACCATATATTTT
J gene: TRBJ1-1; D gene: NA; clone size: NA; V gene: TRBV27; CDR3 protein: CASSAGRVTEAFF; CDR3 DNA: TGTGCCAGCAGTGCGGGGAGGGTCACTGAAGCTTTCTTT
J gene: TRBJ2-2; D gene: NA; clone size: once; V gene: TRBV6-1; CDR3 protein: CASRRAQTGELFF; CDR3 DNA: TGTGCCAGCAGGAGGGCCCAAACCGGGGAGCTGTTTTTT
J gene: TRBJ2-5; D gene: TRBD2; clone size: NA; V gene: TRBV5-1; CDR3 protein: CASGGGNQETQYF; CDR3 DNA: TGCGCCAGCGGGGGGGGAAACCAAGAGACCCAGTACTTC
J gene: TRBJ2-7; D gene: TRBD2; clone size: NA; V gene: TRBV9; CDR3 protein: CASSVSGTSGYEQYF; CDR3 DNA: TGTGCCAGCAGCGTAAGCGGGACTAGCGGCTACGAGCAGTACTTC
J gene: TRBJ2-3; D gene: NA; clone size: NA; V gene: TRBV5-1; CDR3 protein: CASSVNRDPTSTDTQYF; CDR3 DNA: TGCGCCAGCAGCGTTAACCGGGACCCCACAAGCACAGATACGCAGTATTTT
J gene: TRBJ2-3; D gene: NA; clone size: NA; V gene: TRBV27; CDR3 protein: CASSIRGILDTQYF; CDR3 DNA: TGTGCCAGCAGTATAAGAGGTATACTAGATACGCAGTATTTT
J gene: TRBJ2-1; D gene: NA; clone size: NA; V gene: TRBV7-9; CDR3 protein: CASSRRGGLRLNNEQFF; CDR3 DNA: TGTGCCAGCAGCAGGAGAGGGGGGCTCCGACTTAACAATGAGCAGTTCTTC
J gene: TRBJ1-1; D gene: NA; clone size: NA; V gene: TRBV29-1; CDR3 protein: CSVDSAGRNTEAFF; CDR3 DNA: TGCAGCGTTGATTCGGCGGGGAGGAACACTGAAGCTTTCTTT
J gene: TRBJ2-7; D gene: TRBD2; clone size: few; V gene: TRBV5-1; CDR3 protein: CASSSGLAGTYEQYF; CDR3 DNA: TGCGCCAGCAGCTCGGGACTAGCGGGAACCTACGAGCAGTACTTC
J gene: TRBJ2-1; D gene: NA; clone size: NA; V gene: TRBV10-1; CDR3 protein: CASSFTGANNEQFF; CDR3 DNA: TGCGCCAGCAGTTTCACGGGAGCAAACAATGAGCAGTTCTTC
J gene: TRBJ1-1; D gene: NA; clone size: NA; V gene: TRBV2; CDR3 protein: CASLPANMNTEAFF; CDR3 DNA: TGTGCCAGCCTCCCCGCGAATATGAACACTGAAGCTTTCTTT
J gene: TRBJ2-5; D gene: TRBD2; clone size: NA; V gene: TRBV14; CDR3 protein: CASSPTLAGGGRAQYF; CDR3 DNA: TGTGCCAGCAGCCCGACCTTAGCGGGAGGCGGCAGGGCCCAGTACTTC
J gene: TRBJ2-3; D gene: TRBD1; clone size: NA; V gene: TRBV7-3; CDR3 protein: CASSKVAGGDTQYF; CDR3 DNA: TGTGCCAGCAGCAAGGTGGCAGGGGGCGATACGCAGTATTTT